This T cell receptor beta chain was sequenced during a study of blood T cell repertoires in COVID-19. Trimming stripped 4 bases from V and 2 bases from J, with 14 bases between. The CDR3 sequence is 15 residues long. Germline V gives CDR1 LGHNT, CDR2 FRNRAP. Method: immunoSEQ multiplex PCR; TCRdb's copy keeps in-frame clones and lacks some. The sample records 400,000 to 500,000 clones, approximately 90% being singletons. The chain is built from TRBV12-5 and TRBJ1-2; TRBD1 is a possible D gene (5 bases). The specimen was PBMCs or T cells enriched from blood (not recorded which). This clonotype was obtained from a middle-aged woman who had recovered from COVID-19. CDR3 bases: TGTGCTAGTGGTTCAATAGACAGACTCAACTATGGCTACACCTTC. As protein: CASGSIDRLNYGYTF.